The 27 T cell receptor beta chains in this list originate from one sample, sequenced in a study of response to subunit inactivated influenza vaccine. TCRdb recomputed calls from the RT-PCR reads with MiXCR, one row per CDR3 protein. This table has approximately 500,000 distinct CDR3 sequences, approximately 14% appearing once. The specimen was PBMCs from blood, collected roughly 12 days after vaccination. The receptors were sampled from a man aged 50 or older who received an inactivated influenza vaccine.

This clonotype was detected only a few times. V gene TRBV4-3 combines with J gene TRBJ1-6; D remains ambiguous. The V end was cut by 1 base, the J end by 7 bases, with 5 bases between. Looked up from germline, CDR1 is LGHNA and CDR2 is YSLEER. This CDR3 is 13 amino acids long. The CDR3 loop is CASSQGWNSPLHF. The CDR3, as DNA: TGCGCCAGCAGCCAAGGGTGGAATTCACCCCTCCACTTT.

V usage is TRBV5-6 and J usage is TRBJ2-4, with 13 nucleotides matching TRBD2. V shed 3 bases, J shed 6 bases, and the junction held 15 bases outside the gene matches. There are 19 residues in the CDR3. Per germline, CDR1 SGHDT and CDR2 YYEEEE. The chain's CDR3 is CASSSRGLAGWWGGNIQYF. CDR3 DNA: TGTGCCAGCAGCTCAAGGGGACTAGCGGGATGGTGGGGAGGAAACATTCAGTACTTC.

This clonotype was observed at least ten times. V and J are TRBV5-1 and TRBJ2-6; TRBD2 might be the D (5 bases). Germline loops: CDR1 SGHRS, CDR2 YFSETQ. The CDR3 has 16 amino acids. The germline V and J ends were trimmed by 1 base and 1 base, with 9 bases remaining between them. The CDR3 coding sequence is TGCGCCAGCAGCTTGTCAGACTATTCTGGGGCCAACGTCCTGACTTTC. Amino acid sequence: CASSLSDYSGANVLTF.

The chain couples TRBV15 to TRBJ2-5, with TRBD2 matching 7 bases. This CDR3 region has 19 residues. The ends lost 1 base at V and 1 base at J; junction bases unmatched: 15. Germline-derived CDR1 and CDR2 are LNHNV and YYDKDF (reference sequence). The CDR3 DNA reads TGTGCCACCAGCAGAGTCCCGGGACTAACACATCGAGGCCAAGAGACCCAGTACTTC. Translated: CATSRVPGLTHRGQETQYF.

The chain employs TRBV29-1 and TRBJ2-7; 7 bases agree with TRBD1. The J segment lost 2 bases and the V segment lost 5 bases, leaving 9 bases of the junction unmatched. The germline V gene has CDR1 SQVTM and CDR2 ANQGSEA. This CDR3 comprises 14 residues. The CDR3 nucleotides read TGCAGCGTTCGAACCCCGGGACAGACCTACGAGCAGTACTTC. Encoded protein: CSVRTPGQTYEQYF.

This clonotype was counted ten times or more. V usage is TRBV7-8 and J usage is TRBJ1-3; 10 bases are a match to TRBD1. The trim removed 4 bases at V and 4 bases at J, leaving 7 bases unmatched. CDR1 is SGHVS, CDR2 FQNEAQ, per germline. This CDR3 has 16 residues. The CDR3 DNA reads as TGTGCCAGCAGCTCAGCGGACAGGGGGTTCGGAAACACCATATATTTT. It is translated as CASSSADRGFGNTIYF.

The chain employs TRBV2 and TRBJ2-3; no firm D call. CDR1 is SNHLY and CDR2 is FYNNEI in the germline V gene. V lost 6 bases and J lost 4, with 14 bases in between. The CDR3 is made up of 14 amino acids. In nucleotides, the CDR3 is TGTGCCAGCAGGGGCGGCAGCCGGGCAGATACGCAGTATTTT. The encoded protein is CASRGGSRADTQYF.

This clonotype has a handful of counts. The chain links TRBV20-1 to TRBJ2-1; D tentatively fits TRBD1 or TRBD2 (6 bases each). There are 13 residues in the CDR3. Germline V gene data show CDR1 as DFQATT and CDR2 as SNEGSKA (reference sequence). V lost 6 bases, J lost 5 bases, and 14 bases lay in between. The CDR3 sequence is CSAYGGGNNEQFF. The CDR3 DNA follows: TGCAGTGCCTACGGGGGCGGGAACAATGAGCAGTTCTTC.

The chain has TRBV24-1 and TRBJ2-1, with a possible D match to TRBD2 (6 bases). CDR3 length equals 16 residues. Trimming cost V 0 bases and J 1 base, with 9 bases left between them. The germline CDR1 and CDR2 sequences are KGHDR and SFDVKD. DNA for the CDR3: TGTGCCACCAGTGATTTGGCGGGAAGTTCCTACAATGAGCAGTTCTTC. Amino acid sequence: CATSDLAGSSYNEQFF.

This clonotype was seen a handful of times. This chain joins TRBV9 and TRBJ1-6; D uncertain. CDR3 size: 14 residues. Per germline, CDR1 SGDLS and CDR2 YYNGEE. Trimming removed 0 bases from V and 8 bases from J, with 9 bases in between. This CDR3 is CASSVDGLDSPLHF. In DNA, the CDR3 is TGTGCCAGCAGCGTAGATGGGTTAGATTCACCCCTCCACTTT.

V gene TRBV7-8 combines with J gene TRBJ2-2, with a tentative D call TRBD2 (5 bases). The CDR3 totals 13 residues. V shed 0 bases and J shed 7 bases, with 6 bases lying between them. Germline CDR1 and CDR2: SGHVS and FQNEAQ. The CDR3 loop reads CASSLAEVGELFF. DNA for the CDR3: TGTGCCAGCAGCTTAGCGGAGGTCGGGGAGCTGTTTTTT.

This clonotype was seen at least ten times. This chain connects TRBV4-2 to TRBJ2-4; 8 bases map to TRBD2. The CDR3 consists of 18 residues. The V segment lost 0 bases and the J segment 9 bases; nucleotides outside the gene matches: 16. The germline V gene encodes CDR1 LGHNA and CDR2 YNFKEQ. The CDR3 spells CASSQDLAGGLYGGIQYF. The CDR3 DNA reads as TGTGCCAGCAGCCAAGACCTAGCGGGTGGTTTGTATGGTGGCATTCAGTACTTC.

This clonotype was counted only a few times. The chain employs TRBV5-1 and TRBJ2-1; D uncertain. This CDR3 comprises 14 residues. Per the germline V gene, CDR1 is SGHRS and CDR2 is YFSETQ. V lost 6 bases to trimming and J lost 3 bases, with 13 bases between them. The CDR3 DNA reads TGCGCCAGCACTCCTAACAATAACTACAATGAGCAGTTCTTC. Its translation is CASTPNNNYNEQFF.

The chain links TRBV7-2 to TRBJ2-3; weak D call: TRBD2 (5 bases). V lost 5 bases, J lost 7 bases, and 16 bases lay in between. Looked up from germline, CDR1 is SGHTA and CDR2 is FQGNSA. CDR3 size: 14 residues. CDR3 in DNA: TGTGCCAGCAGCCAAGGGAGCCAGCCTCATACGCAGTATTTT. Protein product: CASSQGSQPHTQYF.

The chain uses TRBV10-3 and TRBJ2-1; perhaps TRBD2 as D (6 bases). CDR1 and CDR2 (germline): ENHRY, SYGVKD. The CDR3 totals 16 residues. V was clipped by 3 bases and J by 4 bases, with 16 bases between them. The CDR3 DNA reads as TGTGCCATCAGTGATCTCGGAGGGACGGAGTACAATGAGCAGTTCTTC. It codes for CAISDLGGTEYNEQFF.

The chain joins TRBV24-1 to TRBJ2-3; D is possibly TRBD1 or TRBD2 (6 bases each). Trimming shortened V by 5 bases and J by 0 bases, and 11 bases separated the two germline ends. The CDR3 is made up of 15 amino acids. CDR1 KGHDR and CDR2 SFDVKD come from the germline V gene. CDR3 coding DNA: TGTGCCACCAGTGTTCGGGGGCTTAGCACAGATACGCAGTATTTT. This gives the protein CATSVRGLSTDTQYF.

This clonotype showed up just a few times. V gene TRBV12-3 or TRBV12-4 combines with J gene TRBJ2-5; D might be TRBD1 (5 bases). The length of the CDR3 is 13 residues. V gave up 1 base and J gave up 7 bases, with 10 bases separating them. CDR3 bases: TGTGCCAGCAGTTTAGGCAGGGTGGTGACCCAGTACTTC. Its protein product is CASSLGRVVTQYF.

This clonotype occurred a few times. This rearrangement joins TRBV6-1 to TRBJ1-2; possibly TRBD1 for D (5 bases). V was cut by 5 bases and J by 4 bases, with 17 bases left in between. The CDR3 covers 15 residues. Germline CDR1 MNHNS, CDR2 SASEGT. The CDR3 DNA is TGTGCCAGCAGTCCCGGGAGAGGGGAAGGCTATGGCTACACCTTC. This codes for CASSPGRGEGYGYTF.

This clonotype was seen more than once but under ten times. The V gene is TRBV19, the J gene TRBJ1-3; D is perhaps TRBD1 (6 bases). V was shortened by 3 bases and J by 2 bases, with 20 bases between the two germline ends. The germline gives CDR1 LNHDA, CDR2 SQIVND (reference sequence). This CDR3 spans 18 amino acids. The CDR3 DNA reads TGTGCCAGTAGTATTGGATGGAGGGGGAAGAAGACTGGAAACACCATATATTTT. Protein product: CASSIGWRGKKTGNTIYF.

The rearrangement links TRBV4-3 to TRBJ2-3; 10 positions agree with TRBD2. The CDR3 has 19 residues. The V gene end was trimmed by 0 bases and the J gene end by 5 bases; junction bases not matched to a gene: 14. Germline V gene lookup returns CDR1 LGHNA and CDR2 YSLEER. CDR3 region: CASSQDAGASGSQKDTQYF. The DNA of the CDR3 is TGCGCCAGCAGCCAAGACGCCGGGGCTAGCGGGAGTCAGAAAGATACGCAGTATTTT.

This clonotype was detected many times. The genes are TRBV12-3 or TRBV12-4 and TRBJ2-5; no firm D call. This CDR3 is 15 amino acids long. The V gene lost 6 bases and the J gene lost 4 bases, with 18 bases spanning the gap. CDR3 nucleotide sequence: TGTGCCAGCAGCTCAGACCGGAGTGATAGAGAGACCCAGTACTTC. This encodes CASSSDRSDRETQYF.

In this sample, this clonotype turned up many times. The rearrangement uses TRBV29-1 and TRBJ2-1, with D possibly being TRBD2 (5 bases). This CDR3 contains 12 residues. Trimming cost V 7 bases and J 4 bases, with 11 bases left between them. Germline values: CDR1 SQVTM, CDR2 ANQGSEA. CDR3 nucleotide sequence: TGCAGCGGCGGGCAGACGTACAATGAGCAGTTCTTC. Translated: CSGGQTYNEQFF.

There are many counts of this clonotype. The gene calls are TRBV29-1 and TRBJ2-7; 7 nucleotides line up with TRBD2. V lost 4 bases and J lost 2; bases outside the gene matches: 5. The germline CDR1 and CDR2 sequences are SQVTM and ANQGSEA. The CDR3 sequence is 13 residues long. Written as DNA, the CDR3 is TGCAGCGTTGGGTCTAGCGGTACCTACGAGCAGTACTTC. It specifies CSVGSSGTYEQYF.

There are a few counts of this clonotype. The rearrangement links TRBV4-1 to TRBJ2-5; D is uncertain. The CDR3 runs 15 residues. Per the germline V gene, CDR1 is MGHRA and CDR2 is YSYEKL. V was shortened by 0 bases and J by 1 base, with 9 bases between the two germline ends. The CDR3 DNA sequence: TGCGCCAGCAGCCAAGAGTCTACGGTCCAAGAGACCCAGTACTTC. The encoded protein is CASSQESTVQETQYF.

This chain connects TRBV12-3 or TRBV12-4 to TRBJ2-2; 11 bases line up with TRBD2. V trimming: 6 bases; J trimming: 4 bases; junction bases outside the gene matches: 7. The CDR3 runs to 16 residues. DNA of the CDR3: TGTGCCAGCAGCTCCGTCGGGACTAGCGGCACCGGGGAGCTGTTTTTT. This translates into CASSSVGTSGTGELFF.

Only a few counts were recorded for this clonotype. V is TRBV12-3 or TRBV12-4 and J is TRBJ2-2, with TRBD2 identical over 13 bases. Trimming cost V 6 bases and J 2 bases; bases outside gene matches: 12. The CDR3 runs 19 residues. The CDR3 spells CASRGTGTSGIGNTGELFF. CDR3 bases: TGTGCCAGCAGAGGGACCGGGACTAGCGGGATAGGTAACACCGGGGAGCTGTTTTTT.

CDR3 amino acids: CASSLGQVNYNEQFF. CDR3 nucleotides: TGTGCCAGCAGCTTAGGTCAGGTAAACTACAATGAGCAGTTCTTC. The chain recombines TRBV7-9 with TRBJ2-1; D call uncertain. Trimming removed 1 base from V and 3 bases from J, with 10 bases in between. CDR1 is SEHNR, CDR2 FQNEAQ, per germline (reference sequence). CDR3 size: 15 residues.